The rows below give T cell receptor beta chains drawn from one sample of a study of T cells after yellow fever vaccination. MiXCR was run by TCRdb on the 5' RACE reads, yielding one entry per CDR3 protein. The sample holds about 120,000 distinct CDR3 sequences; 8.4% are singletons and the top ten take roughly 23%. Sample: CD8+ T cells sorted from PBMCs, taken 45 days after the yellow fever booster vaccination. All receptors derive from a young man who received the YFV17D yellow fever vaccine. Each CDR3 is given with its conserved first and last residue. D genes are given only for firm matches. Size values are once, few and many counts, or a class for expanded clones, and some rows have none.

J,length,V,D,size,CDR3,DNA
TRBJ2-1,14,TRBV29-1,TRBD2,many,CSVPGTKNGNEQFF,TGCAGCGTACCCGGGACTAAGAACGGCAATGAGCAGTTCTTC
TRBJ2-3,13,TRBV6-5,NA,NA,CASSYKVGDTQYF,TGTGCCAGCAGTTACAAAGTAGGAGATACGCAGTATTTT
TRBJ2-1,14,TRBV5-6,TRBD1,many,CASSFGQGYNEQFF,TGTGCCAGCAGCTTCGGACAGGGCTACAATGAGCAGTTCTTC
TRBJ2-3,14,TRBV28,NA,few,CASSFVPATDTQYF,TGTGCCAGCAGTTTTGTTCCCGCCACAGATACGCAGTATTTT
TRBJ2-7,17,TRBV20-1,TRBD2,NA,CCARDPGLAGSKYEQYF,TGCTGTGCTAGAGATCCAGGCCTAGCGGGATCGAAATATGAGCAGTACTTC
TRBJ2-7,14,TRBV27,NA,many,CASSLGQPGAEQYF,TGTGCCAGCAGTTTGGGGCAGCCCGGGGCCGAGCAGTACTTC
TRBJ2-1,14,TRBV14,TRBD1,many,CASSQQGVGNEQFF,TGTGCCAGCAGCCAACAGGGGGTAGGTAATGAGCAGTTCTTC
TRBJ2-7,15,TRBV7-2,NA,many,CASSWTGTNTYEQYF,TGTGCCAGCAGCTGGACCGGGACAAACACATACGAGCAGTACTTC
TRBJ2-1,14,TRBV5-5,TRBD1,few,CASSWGTGGLEQFF,TGTGCCAGCAGCTGGGGGACAGGCGGGCTTGAGCAGTTCTTC
TRBJ2-3,14,TRBV20-1,NA,many,CSASGSRSTDTQYF,TGCAGTGCCTCGGGCTCCCGGTCCACAGATACGCAGTATTTT
TRBJ2-3,17,TRBV28,TRBD2,NA,CASSFILSGASTDTQYF,TGTGCCAGCAGTTTTATCCTAAGCGGGGCAAGCACAGATACGCAGTATTTT
TRBJ2-1,16,TRBV4-1,TRBD2,NA,CASSQDLAGSYNEQFF,TGCGCCAGCAGCCAAGATTTAGCGGGGTCCTACAATGAGCAGTTCTTC
TRBJ1-1,16,TRBV27,NA,NA,CASSFSSWTVNTEAFF,TGTGCCAGCAGTTTCTCCTCCTGGACGGTGAACACTGAAGCTTTCTTT
TRBJ1-1,14,TRBV7-9,NA,many,CASSSRHMNTEAFF,TGTGCCAGCAGCTCAAGACATATGAACACTGAAGCTTTCTTT
TRBJ2-1,15,TRBV18,TRBD1,many,CASSPTGALYNEQFF,TGTGCCAGCTCACCAACAGGGGCCCTATACAATGAGCAGTTCTTC